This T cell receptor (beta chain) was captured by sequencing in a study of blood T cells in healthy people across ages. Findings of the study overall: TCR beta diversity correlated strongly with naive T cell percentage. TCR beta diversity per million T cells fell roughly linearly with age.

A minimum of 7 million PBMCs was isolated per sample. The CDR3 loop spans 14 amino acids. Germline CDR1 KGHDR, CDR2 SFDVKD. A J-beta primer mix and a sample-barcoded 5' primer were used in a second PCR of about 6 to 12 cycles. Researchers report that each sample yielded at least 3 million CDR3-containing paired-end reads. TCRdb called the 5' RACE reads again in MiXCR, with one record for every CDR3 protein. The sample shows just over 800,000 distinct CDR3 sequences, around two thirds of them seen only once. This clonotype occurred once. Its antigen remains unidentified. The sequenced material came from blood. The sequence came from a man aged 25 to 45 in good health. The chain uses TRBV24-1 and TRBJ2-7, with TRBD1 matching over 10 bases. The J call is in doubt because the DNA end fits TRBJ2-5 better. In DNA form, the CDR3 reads TGTGCCACCAGGTCGACAGGGGGCCGAGAGACCCAGTACTTC. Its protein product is CATRSTGGRETQYF.